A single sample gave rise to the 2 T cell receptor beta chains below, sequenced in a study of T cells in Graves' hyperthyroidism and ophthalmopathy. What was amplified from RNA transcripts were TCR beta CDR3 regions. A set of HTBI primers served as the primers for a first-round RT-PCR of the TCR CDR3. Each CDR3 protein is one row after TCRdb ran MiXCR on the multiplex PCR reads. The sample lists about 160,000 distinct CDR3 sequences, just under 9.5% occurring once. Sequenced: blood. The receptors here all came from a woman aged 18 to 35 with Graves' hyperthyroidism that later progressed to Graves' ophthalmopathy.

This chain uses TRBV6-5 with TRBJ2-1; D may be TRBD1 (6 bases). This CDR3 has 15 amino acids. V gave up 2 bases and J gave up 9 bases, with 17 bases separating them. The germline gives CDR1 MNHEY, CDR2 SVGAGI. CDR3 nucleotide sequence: TGTGCCAGCAGTTACCCGGGACACACACCGGGTGAGCAGTTCTTC. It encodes CASSYPGHTPGEQFF.

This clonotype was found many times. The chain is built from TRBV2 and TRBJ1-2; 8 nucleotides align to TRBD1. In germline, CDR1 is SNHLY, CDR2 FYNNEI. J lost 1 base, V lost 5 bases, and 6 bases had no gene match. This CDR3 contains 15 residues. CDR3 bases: TGTGCCAGCAGTCCCGGGACAGGTCGTAACTATGGCTACACCTTC. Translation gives CASSPGTGRNYGYTF.